Below, one T cell receptor beta chain is given with its context. This CDR3 spans 13 amino acids. The V gene lost 2 bases and the J gene lost 5 bases, with 7 bases spanning the gap. Germline lookup yields CDR1 SEHNR and CDR2 FQNEAQ (reference sequence). These data come from a study of CD8 T cells in Susac syndrome. Turning to the study itself: The sequenced Susac syndrome patients comprised roughly 6 with active disease and 8 or 9 in remission.

Random hexamers were used to reverse transcribe the RNA input (about 0.45 to 1 ug). Multiplex PCR with immunoSEQ amplified the TCR beta CDR3 across 54 Vbeta and 13 Jbeta. TCRdb analysed the immunoSEQ multiplex PCR reads with MiXCR anew, one entry per CDR3 protein. The repertoire includes approximately 180,000 distinct CDR3 sequences, roughly 94% of them detected once, and approximately 0.099% sits in the top ten. Sample: CD4+ T cells from PBMCs. This clonotype was obtained from a human donor with Susac syndrome. The chain uses TRBV7-9 and TRBJ2-1; D gene ambiguous. CDR3 amino acids: CASSLSSNNEQFF. CDR3 coding DNA: TGTGCCAGCAGCTTATCCAGCAACAATGAGCAGTTCTTC.